The 30 T cell receptor beta chains presented below share a single source sample, sequenced in a study of Ad26.COV2.S vaccination and SARS-CoV-2 variants. The table came from immunoSEQ multiplex PCR; TCRdb's copy has only in-frame clones and leaves some out. Among 400,000 or so clones listed, 80% to 90% were seen once. The treatment: about 20 received Ad26.COV2.S at low or high dose, single or two shots; about 5 received placebo; per-sample allocation not given. Sampling was done on day 63 after the first vaccine or placebo injection. Sequenced material: peripheral blood, taken in a trial of Ad26.COV2.S vaccine versus placebo. The source of these receptors is a person aged 18-65 years who received the Ad26.COV2.S COVID-19 vaccine or a placebo.

The rearrangement links TRBV18 to TRBJ1-1, with a possible D match to TRBD1 (5 bases). The germline V and J ends were trimmed by 2 bases and 5 bases, with 18 bases remaining between them. Germline CDR1 KGHSH, CDR2 LQKENI. The CDR3 extends over 16 amino acids. CDR3 loop: CASSPRQGLPHTEAFF. As DNA, the CDR3 is TGTGCCAGCTCACCAAGGCAGGGTCTTCCTCATACTGAAGCTTTCTTT.

This clone was counted a single time. V gene TRBV30 combines with J gene TRBJ2-1; D unclear. There are 12 residues in the CDR3. CDR1 and CDR2 (germline): GTSNPN, SVGIG (reference sequence). The V gene lost 0 bases and the J gene lost 9 bases, with 9 bases spanning the gap. CDR3 loop: CAWSVFGREQFF. Written as DNA, the CDR3 is TGTGCCTGGAGTGTATTTGGTCGTGAGCAGTTCTTC.

The chain has TRBV7-8 and TRBJ2-1, with 13 bases identical to TRBD2. The V segment lost 5 bases and the J segment 4 bases; nucleotides outside the gene matches: 11. The CDR3 length is 18 residues. Germline V gives CDR1 SGHVS, CDR2 FQNEAQ. In DNA form, the CDR3 reads TGTGCCAGCAGCAGTCGTAGACTAGCGGGGGGTTCGTACAATGAGCAGTTCTTC. This translates into CASSSRRLAGGSYNEQFF.

The sample holds one count of this clone. The chain recombines TRBV25-1 with TRBJ1-4; D remains ambiguous. The ends were cut back, 3 bases at V and 0 bases at J, with 11 bases in the middle. The CDR3 is 16 residues long. The germline gives CDR1 MGHDK, CDR2 SYGVNS. The CDR3 sequence: CASSDPAFATNEKLFF. Written as DNA, the CDR3 is TGTGCCAGCAGTGACCCTGCTTTTGCAACTAATGAAAAACTGTTTTTT.

The chain joins TRBV6-2 or TRBV6-3 to TRBJ1-6; 7 positions match TRBD1. This CDR3 contains 15 residues. The germline CDR1 and CDR2 sequences are MNHEY and SVGEGT. V shed 5 bases, J shed 7 bases, and the junction held 8 bases outside the gene matches. CDR3 residues: CASSKRQGNNSPLHF. DNA for the CDR3: TGTGCCAGCAGTAAACGACAGGGAAACAATTCACCCCTCCACTTT.

This rearrangement joins TRBV5-8 to TRBJ1-5; D remains unclear. Trimming pared 7 bases from V and 0 bases from J, leaving 11 bases between. Germline V gene lookup returns CDR1 SGHTS and CDR2 YDEGEE. The CDR3 is made up of 14 amino acids. The CDR3 DNA sequence: TGTGCCAGCGAGTTCGGGAATAGCAATCAGCCCCAGCATTTT. Protein sequence: CASEFGNSNQPQHF.

This chain connects TRBV3-1 (or the pseudogene TRBV3-2) to TRBJ1-5; 7 nucleotides align to TRBD1. The CDR3 totals 14 residues. The germline gives CDR1 LGHDT, CDR2 YNNKEL (reference sequence). V shed 5 bases, J shed 5 bases, and the junction held 6 bases outside the gene matches. CDR3 DNA: TGTGCCAGCAGCTATGGGACAGACGATCAGCCCCAGCATTTT. Its translation is CASSYGTDDQPQHF.

This chain connects TRBV6-6 to TRBJ1-2; D not resolved. Germline V CDR1 and CDR2: MNHNY, SVGAGI (reference sequence). Trimming cost V 2 bases and J 2 bases, with 6 bases left between them. This CDR3 spans 13 amino acids. CDR3 DNA: TGTGCCAGCAGTTACGAGAAAAACTATGGCTACACCTTC. This encodes CASSYEKNYGYTF.

This clone was counted a few times. This chain uses TRBV19 with TRBJ1-2; D unresolved. Germline CDR1 reads LNHDA; CDR2 reads SQIVND (reference sequence). V dropped 1 base and J dropped 8 bases, with 11 bases sitting between them. This CDR3 region has 13 residues. The CDR3 sequence: CASSIVPGDGYTF. DNA for the CDR3: TGTGCCAGTAGTATAGTCCCAGGTGACGGCTACACCTTC.

The chain joins TRBV25-1 to TRBJ1-3, with D unresolved. This CDR3 has 16 amino acids. With 4 bases removed from V and 3 bases from J, the gap between germline ends came to 16 bases. The germline V gene encodes CDR1 MGHDK and CDR2 SYGVNS. The DNA for the CDR3 is TGTGCCAGCAGTGGACGCCCAAAGGTTAGTGGAAACACCATATATTTT. Protein sequence: CASSGRPKVSGNTIYF.

J is TRBJ2-1 and V is TRBV19; D remains ambiguous. Germline CDR1 is LNHDA and CDR2 is SQIVND (reference sequence). V lost 3 bases and J lost 6, with 18 bases in between. This CDR3 spans 16 amino acids. CDR3: CASSIDFGPRSNEQFF. Written as DNA, the CDR3 is TGTGCCAGTAGTATTGATTTCGGACCTAGGTCCAATGAGCAGTTCTTC. The entire variable domain, with the rest obtained from reference TRBV19 and TRBJ2-1, is as follows: DGGITQSPKYLFRKEGQNVTLSCEQNLNHDAMYWYRQDPGQGLRLIYYSQIVNDFQKGDIAEGYSVSREKKESFPLTVTSAQKNPTAFYLCASSIDFGPRSNEQFFGPGTRLTVL.

V is TRBV29-1 and J is TRBJ2-7; D is perhaps TRBD2 (5 bases). The length of the CDR3 is 13 residues. The V gene lost 0 bases and the J gene lost 5 bases, with 11 bases spanning the gap. The germline V gene encodes CDR1 SQVTM and CDR2 ANQGSEA. The CDR3 DNA reads as TGCAGCGTTGAAGACGACTCCGGGGACGAGCAGTACTTC. This gives the protein CSVEDDSGDEQYF.

The gene calls are TRBV29-1 and TRBJ1-3; 8 nucleotides match TRBD1. The junction had 5 bases not matched to a gene; V was cut back by 7 bases and J by 3 bases. The CDR3 totals 13 residues. CDR1 is SQVTM, CDR2 ANQGSEA, per germline. DNA of the CDR3: TGCAGCGCAGATGACAGGGGTGGAAACACCATATATTTT. It specifies CSADDRGGNTIYF.

This sequence joins TRBV5-1 and TRBJ2-3, with a weak D call TRBD2 (5 bases). CDR1 is SGHRS, CDR2 YFSETQ, per germline. The V end was cut by 0 bases, the J end by 6 bases, with 11 bases between. The CDR3 has 14 residues. In nucleotides, the CDR3 is TGCGCCAGCAGCTTGGGGGGAGCAATGGATACGCAGTATTTT. Translated, it gives CASSLGGAMDTQYF.

This chain links TRBV4-1 with TRBJ1-4; 7 positions agree with TRBD1. Germline CDR1 reads MGHRA; CDR2 reads YSYEKL. CDR3 length equals 16 residues. J gave up 10 bases and V 2 bases, and 13 bases lay outside the gene matches. CDR3 region: CASSQFARQGVRKLFF. CDR3 nucleotides: TGCGCCAGCAGCCAATTCGCGAGACAGGGCGTTCGAAAACTGTTTTTT.

This clone was detected only once. A junction boundary mismatches the germline segment, possibly from a read error. This chain links TRBV7-7 with TRBJ2-3, with 14 bases identical to TRBD2. The CDR3 consists of 17 residues. The germline gives CDR1 SSHAT, CDR2 FNYEAQ (reference sequence). The CDR3 spells CASSPGTSGGFIDTQYF. DNA for the CDR3: TGTGCTAGCAGCCCCGGGACTAGCGGGGGATTTATAGATACGCAGTATTTT.

This chain joins TRBV4-1 and TRBJ2-1; the D gene is possibly TRBD2 (7 bases). V gave up 4 bases and J gave up 9 bases, with 19 bases separating them. Germline values: CDR1 MGHRA, CDR2 YSYEKL. The CDR3 has 15 residues. The CDR3 region is CASSLGAGDTGEQFF. CDR3 bases: TGCGCCAGCAGCCTGGGGGCGGGGGACACCGGTGAGCAGTTCTTC.

The CDR3, as DNA: TGCGCCAGCAGCCAAGAGGCCGTGGAGGGAGTCGAGCAGTACTTC. Amino acids: CASSQEAVEGVEQYF. This chain uses TRBV4-1 with TRBJ2-7, with D possibly TRBD2 on 6 matching bases. The V end lost 0 bases, the J end lost 6 bases, and 15 bases lay between the germline ends. Per germline, CDR1 MGHRA and CDR2 YSYEKL. The CDR3 length is 15 residues.

V usage is TRBV19 and J usage is TRBJ2-5; no firm D call. Per the germline V gene, CDR1 is LNHDA and CDR2 is SQIVND (reference sequence). This CDR3 region has 12 residues. Trimming shortened V by 6 bases and J by 3 bases, and 8 bases separated the two germline ends. CDR3 DNA: TGTGCCAGTAGCCGTCGCGAAGAGACCCAGTACTTC. Translating gives CASSRREETQYF.

The chain has TRBV19 and TRBJ1-1, with D possibly matching TRBD1 (5 bases). Germline V gene lookup returns CDR1 LNHDA and CDR2 SQIVND (reference sequence). Trimming shortened V by 5 bases and J by 0 bases, and 7 bases separated the two germline ends. This CDR3 has 13 residues. As DNA, the CDR3 is TGTGCCAGTAGTGGGACTGTGAACACTGAAGCTTTCTTT. Amino acid sequence: CASSGTVNTEAFF.

This chain joins TRBV5-1 and TRBJ1-2, with a weak D call TRBD1 (5 bases). The length of the CDR3 is 14 residues. Germline assignment: CDR1 SGHRS and CDR2 YFSETQ. The V and J ends lost 5 bases and 0 bases respectively, with 11 bases between them. The CDR3 DNA reads as TGCGCCAGCAGACGACAGAGCACTAACTATGGCTACACCTTC. This encodes CASRRQSTNYGYTF.

The chain joins TRBV7-9 to TRBJ1-3; D gene uncertain. Trimming took off 5 bases at V and 4 bases at J, with 3 bases between the two ends. The CDR3 has 11 amino acids. Germline V gene data show CDR1 as SEHNR and CDR2 as FQNEAQ (reference sequence). Written as DNA, the CDR3 is TGTGCCAGCAGCCCCGGAAACACCATATATTTT. Amino acid sequence: CASSPGNTIYF.

This chain links TRBV9 with TRBJ1-5; no definite D call. Between the trimmed V and J ends, which lost 3 bases and 5 bases, there was a span of 9 bases. Germline values: CDR1 SGDLS, CDR2 YYNGEE. This CDR3 has 13 amino acids. This CDR3 reads CASSASPDQPQHF. Written as DNA, the CDR3 is TGTGCCAGCAGCGCATCCCCCGATCAGCCCCAGCATTTT.

This clone was detected only once. This chain joins TRBV6-5 and TRBJ2-7, with D perhaps TRBD2 (7 bases). V lost 10 bases to trimming and J lost 4 bases, with 11 bases between them. CDR3 length equals 11 residues. Germline CDR1 and CDR2: MNHEY and SVGAGI. The CDR3 DNA reads as TGTGCCACTGAGGGGGGGTACGAGCAGTACTTC. This sequence encodes CATEGGYEQYF.

The chain joins TRBV5-4 to TRBJ2-5; D ambiguous. The germline CDR1 and CDR2 sequences are SGHNT and YYREEE (reference sequence). The germline V and J ends were trimmed by 1 base and 3 bases, with 7 bases remaining between them. The CDR3 spans 13 residues. As DNA, the CDR3 is TGTGCCAGCAGCTTGAGGGCGGAAGAGACCCAGTACTTC. It is translated as CASSLRAEETQYF.

The V and J genes are TRBV9 and TRBJ1-1; D not resolved. V lost 0 bases and J lost 7, with 13 bases in between. CDR1 and CDR2 from the germline V gene are SGDLS and YYNGEE. The CDR3 covers 14 residues. The CDR3 nucleotides read TGTGCCAGCAGCGTAGCTTTAGAGAGTTTTGAAGCTTTCTTT. Translation gives CASSVALESFEAFF.

The rearrangement uses TRBV7-9 and TRBJ1-3; perhaps TRBD1 as D (5 bases). Germline V lookup: CDR1 SEHNR, CDR2 FQNEAQ (reference sequence). There are 14 residues in the CDR3. Trimming took 2 bases from V and 5 from J, leaving 10 bases between them. The CDR3 region is CASSLSGPRNTIYF. The CDR3 nucleotides read TGTGCCAGCAGCTTATCGGGACCTAGAAACACCATATATTTT.

This clone was seen more than once but under ten times. V and J are TRBV15 and TRBJ1-2, with a possible D match to TRBD1 (6 bases). The CDR3 loop spans 13 amino acids. V was clipped by 2 bases and J by 8 bases, with 12 bases between them. CDR1 LNHNV and CDR2 YYDKDF come from the germline V gene (reference sequence). CDR3 sequence (DNA): TGTGCCACCAGCAGAAAGGGGGTTGAGGGCTACACCTTC. Protein: CATSRKGVEGYTF.

The chain couples TRBV4-1 to TRBJ2-2; TRBD1 agrees at 9 bases. Germline V gene sequence: CDR1 MGHRA, CDR2 YSYEKL. With 1 base clipped from V and 3 bases from J, the junction kept 3 bases outside the gene matches. The CDR3 totals 16 residues. DNA for the CDR3: TGCGCCAGCAGCCAAGTACAGGGGGCGGACACCGGGGAGCTGTTTTTT. It is translated as CASSQVQGADTGELFF.

This chain connects TRBV4-2 to TRBJ2-3; 7 bases map to TRBD1. The CDR3 contains 17 residues. Germline V gene lookup returns CDR1 LGHNA and CDR2 YNFKEQ. The J segment lost 1 base and the V segment lost 1 base, leaving 8 bases of the junction unmatched. Here the CDR3 reads CASSQAPRQGRTDTQYF. The CDR3 DNA sequence: TGTGCCAGCAGCCAAGCCCCAAGACAGGGACGCACAGATACGCAGTATTTT.